The 31 T cell receptor beta chains below all came from one sample that was sequenced in a study of blood T cells in healthy people across ages. Primed by a sample-barcoded 5' primer and a J-beta primer mix, a second PCR proceeded for 7 to 11 cycles. MiXCR, run by TCRdb on the 5' RACE reads, gives a single entry per CDR3 protein. This sample yields 1.4 million to 1.5 million distinct CDR3 sequences, of which roughly 40% are seen a single time; 7% to 9.5% belongs to the top ten. Sequencing was carried out using blood. All receptors derive from a woman between 18 and 30 years old in good health.

On this clonotype: One end of the junction does not line up with germline, which may come from a read error. This chain links TRBV4-1 with TRBJ2-1, with a possible D match to TRBD2 (6 bases). CDR1 MGHRA and CDR2 YSYEKL come from the germline V gene. The CDR3 covers 15 residues. The CDR3 is CASSQVSGQYNEQFF. CDR3 nucleotides: TGCGCCAGCAGCCAGGTAAGCGGGCAGTACAACGAGCAGTTCTTC.

The chain couples TRBV5-1 to TRBJ2-3; either TRBD1 or TRBD2 may supply D (5 bases each). Deletions cut 6 bases from V and 1 base from J, with 15 bases between. The CDR3 has 15 amino acids. CDR1 and CDR2 (germline): SGHRS, YFSETQ. The CDR3 coding sequence is TGCGCCAGCAATCCCTCCGGGGCCGGCACAGATACGCAGTATTTT. Encoded protein: CASNPSGAGTDTQYF.

This clonotype was observed a handful of times. The chain carries TRBV5-1 and TRBJ2-3; the D is unclear. This CDR3 comprises 15 residues. Deletions cut 0 bases from V and 3 bases from J, with 11 bases between. Germline assignment: CDR1 SGHRS and CDR2 YFSETQ. CDR3 in amino acids: CASSLGSFVTDTQYF. CDR3 DNA: TGCGCCAGCAGCTTGGGATCGTTCGTAACAGATACGCAGTATTTT.

V usage is TRBV25-1 and J usage is TRBJ2-1; no clear D gene. The length of the CDR3 is 14 residues. Germline loops: CDR1 MGHDK, CDR2 SYGVNS. V was cut by 0 bases and J by 9 bases, with 12 bases left in between. DNA of the CDR3: TGTGCCAGCAGTGAATACGGCTCCTCGGGTGAGCAGTTCTTC. Translating gives CASSEYGSSGEQFF.

CDR3: CASSRPGTISTDTQYF. CDR3 DNA: TGTGCCAGCAGCCGTCCCGGGACGATTTCCACAGATACGCAGTATTTT. The chain employs TRBV5-6 and TRBJ2-3; D may correspond to TRBD1 or TRBD2 (5 bases each). The CDR3 length is 16 residues. V was shortened by 4 bases and J by 2 bases, with 17 bases between the two germline ends. CDR1 and CDR2 (germline): SGHDT, YYEEEE.

Written as DNA, the CDR3 is TGCGCCAGCAGCCCTTCGGGGGGTGATACGCAGTATTTT. Translated, it gives CASSPSGGDTQYF. V gene TRBV4-1 combines with J gene TRBJ2-3; TRBD2 aligns across 7 bases. This CDR3 is 13 amino acids long. Trimming took 4 bases from V and 6 from J; bases not matched to a gene: 4. The germline V gene encodes CDR1 MGHRA and CDR2 YSYEKL.

The V and J genes are TRBV3-1 and TRBJ1-3; no reliable D call. The length of the CDR3 is 15 residues. V lost 4 bases and J 2 bases, leaving 12 bases between the germline ends. CDR1 and CDR2 (germline): LGHDT, YNNKEL (reference sequence). CDR3 coding DNA: TGTGCCAGCAGCCCTCTAGGAATGACTGGAAACACCATATATTTT. Its translation: CASSPLGMTGNTIYF.

The chain couples TRBV20-1 to TRBJ2-2; weak D call: TRBD2 (6 bases). Trimming pared 3 bases from V and 5 bases from J, leaving 19 bases between. In germline, CDR1 is DFQATT, CDR2 SNEGSKA (reference sequence). This CDR3 comprises 16 residues. CDR3 DNA sequence: TGCAGTGCTAGGGTTCCGGGCGGGAAGACGACCGGGGAGCTGTTTTTT. Its translation is CSARVPGGKTTGELFF.

This chain uses TRBV10-2 with TRBJ2-7; 7 nucleotides line up with TRBD1. Judging by the DNA end, TRBJ2-5 fits better; the J call may be wrong. Looked up from germline, CDR1 is WSHSY and CDR2 is SAAADI. CDR3 length equals 14 residues. This CDR3 reads CASSAQTGKETQYF. CDR3 nucleotides: TGCGCCAGCAGCGCCCAGACAGGGAAGGAGACCCAGTACTTC.

The CDR3 protein is CASSLDGVAGNLQETQYF. DNA of the CDR3: TGTGCCAGCAGCTTAGATGGGGTAGCGGGAAACTTACAAGAGACCCAGTACTTC. The rearrangement joins TRBV11-2 to TRBJ2-5; 8 bases are a match to TRBD2. This CDR3 comprises 18 residues. Trimming at V came to 0 bases and at J to 2 bases, leaving 11 bases not matched to a gene. Germline-derived CDR1 and CDR2 are SGHAT and FQNNGV.

This clonotype showed up just a few times. The chain uses TRBV5-1 and TRBJ2-3; TRBD2 agrees at 8 bases. V lost 4 bases and J lost 4; bases outside the gene matches: 2. The CDR3 extends over 13 amino acids. Per germline, CDR1 SGHRS and CDR2 YFSETQ. CDR3 DNA: TGCGCCAGCAGCACCGGGGGGGCAGATACGCAGTATTTT. It specifies CASSTGGADTQYF.

This clonotype was detected a few times. V is TRBV13 and J is TRBJ2-3; D is unclear. Trimming removed 4 bases from V and 5 bases from J, with 10 bases in between. This CDR3 has 13 amino acids. CDR1 PRHDT and CDR2 FYEKMQ come from the germline V gene (reference sequence). The CDR3 loop reads CASSSGSGDTQYF. Written as DNA, the CDR3 is TGTGCCAGCAGCTCAGGCTCAGGAGATACGCAGTATTTT.

The rearrangement uses TRBV7-2 and TRBJ2-5; D is possibly TRBD2 (7 bases). CDR3 length: 15 residues. Germline CDR1 is SGHTA and CDR2 is FQGNSA. V lost 4 bases, J lost 1 base, and 13 bases lay in between. CDR3 nucleotides: TGTGCCAGCAGCTACGACGGGGGGCCCCAAGAGACCCAGTACTTC. Translation gives CASSYDGGPQETQYF.

This clonotype was recorded many times. The chain links TRBV10-3 to TRBJ2-1; 9 bases are shared with TRBD2. Trimming at V came to 0 bases and at J to 10 bases, leaving 4 bases not matched to a gene. CDR3 length equals 14 residues. The germline gives CDR1 ENHRY, CDR2 SYGVKD. This CDR3 reads CAISESGGLAEQFF. For the CDR3, the DNA is TGTGCCATCAGTGAGTCGGGTGGACTAGCGGAGCAGTTCTTC.

The rearrangement uses TRBV27 and TRBJ2-3; no definite D call. Germline loops: CDR1 MNHEY, CDR2 SMNVEV (reference sequence). The length of the CDR3 is 15 residues. With 0 bases removed from V and 0 bases from J, the gap between germline ends came to 7 bases. As DNA, the CDR3 is TGTGCCAGCAGTTTATCGACCCCCAGCACAGATACGCAGTATTTT. As protein: CASSLSTPSTDTQYF.

The sample holds a few counts of this clonotype. This chain's CDR3 is CASSAAGGSEQFF. The CDR3, as DNA: TGTGCCAGCAGTGCTGCGGGGGGCTCTGAGCAGTTCTTC. This chain connects TRBV12-3 or TRBV12-4 to TRBJ2-1; 8 nucleotides line up with TRBD2. CDR3 size: 13 residues. J lost 9 bases, V lost 5 bases, and 6 bases had no gene match.

The chain uses TRBV30 and TRBJ2-7, with D perhaps matching TRBD2 (5 bases). V was shortened by 8 bases and J by 2 bases, with 13 bases between the two germline ends. CDR3 length: 12 residues. In germline, CDR1 is GTSNPN, CDR2 SVGIG (reference sequence). The DNA of the CDR3 is TGTGCCCTTAAACTAGAGGCCTACGAGCAGTACTTC. Translated, it gives CALKLEAYEQYF.

The chain uses TRBV5-1 and TRBJ2-3, with D perhaps TRBD1 or TRBD2 (5 bases each). Deletions cut 0 bases from V and 5 bases from J, with 13 bases between. Per germline, CDR1 SGHRS and CDR2 YFSETQ. The CDR3 is 15 amino acids. DNA of the CDR3: TGCGCCAGCAGCTTGGGAGGGGTGATCAGAGATACGCAGTATTTT. Residues: CASSLGGVIRDTQYF.

This clonotype appeared a few times. The rearrangement uses TRBV10-3 and TRBJ2-7, with 9 bases fitting TRBD1. The germline CDR1 and CDR2 sequences are ENHRY and SYGVKD. The V segment lost 6 bases and the J segment 3 bases; nucleotides outside the gene matches: 6. This CDR3 comprises 14 residues. CDR3 nucleotide sequence: TGTGCCATCAGGGGGACAGGGCGGATCTACGAGCAGTACTTC. The encoded protein is CAIRGTGRIYEQYF.

The rearrangement uses TRBV5-4 and TRBJ2-3; 10 positions match TRBD2. Germline V gives CDR1 SGHNT, CDR2 YYREEE (reference sequence). The CDR3 runs to 16 residues. Trimming removed 5 bases from V and 5 bases from J; junction bases left unmatched: 11. The DNA of the CDR3 is TGTGCCAGCAGTCCCTGGGAGCGGGAGGGTGGAGATACGCAGTATTTT. Amino acid sequence: CASSPWEREGGDTQYF.

The sample holds a few counts of this clonotype. V is TRBV20-1 and J is TRBJ2-1; perhaps TRBD1 as D (5 bases). CDR1 is DFQATT, CDR2 SNEGSKA, per germline (reference sequence). The CDR3 has 15 amino acids. The germline V and J ends were trimmed by 2 bases and 0 bases, with 11 bases remaining between them. CDR3 sequence reads: CSARPTDSSYNEQFF. The CDR3 bases are TGCAGTGCTAGACCGACAGACAGCTCCTACAATGAGCAGTTCTTC.

This clonotype showed up just a few times. Written as DNA, the CDR3 is TGCAGTGCTAAGGGGGCGGGGAAGAATGAGCAGTTCTTC. This gives the protein CSAKGAGKNEQFF. The rearrangement uses TRBV20-1 and TRBJ2-1, with D maybe TRBD1 (7 bases). Trimming pared 4 bases from V and 7 bases from J, leaving 14 bases between. The CDR3 covers 13 residues. Per germline, CDR1 DFQATT and CDR2 SNEGSKA (reference sequence).

This clonotype occurred a few times. This rearrangement joins TRBV14 to TRBJ2-7; D is undetermined. The CDR3 sequence is 13 residues long. CDR1 SGHDN and CDR2 FVKESK come from the germline V gene. V shed 0 bases and J shed 3 bases, with 6 bases lying between them. The CDR3 sequence is CASSQDSFYEQYF. In DNA form, the CDR3 reads TGTGCCAGCAGCCAAGATAGTTTCTACGAGCAGTACTTC.

The gene calls are TRBV7-9 and TRBJ2-7, with D perhaps matching TRBD1 (6 bases). The CDR3 runs 13 residues. The V gene lost 5 bases and the J gene lost 5 bases, with 13 bases spanning the gap. Germline V gene data show CDR1 as SEHNR and CDR2 as FQNEAQ (reference sequence). The CDR3 is CASSSTGTNEQYF. Written as DNA, the CDR3 is TGTGCCAGCAGCAGCACCGGGACAAACGAGCAGTACTTC.

In regard to this clonotype: A read error may explain this, as a much larger clone is one base away. The chain recombines TRBV2 with TRBJ2-7; D remains unclear. V shed 4 bases and J shed 0 bases, with 10 bases lying between them. The germline V gene has CDR1 SNHLY and CDR2 FYNNEI. This CDR3 is 14 amino acids long. This CDR3 is CASSVVRSSYEQYF. Written as DNA, the CDR3 is TGTGCCAGCAGTGTGGTCCGAAGCTCCTACGAGCAGTACTTC.

This rearrangement joins TRBV10-2 to TRBJ2-7, with 7 positions matching TRBD2. Per the germline V gene, CDR1 is WSHSY and CDR2 is SAAADI. V shed 10 bases and J 4 bases; nucleotides not matched to a gene: 13. The CDR3 is 14 amino acids. CDR3 sequence reads: CATEASGKPYEQYF. The DNA for the CDR3 is TGCGCCACAGAAGCCAGCGGGAAGCCTTACGAGCAGTACTTC.

This clonotype was detected only a few times. The CDR3: CSGSQGRAGNTIYF. CDR3 bases: TGCAGCGGGTCACAGGGACGGGCTGGAAACACCATATATTTT. The J gene is TRBJ1-3, the V gene TRBV29-1; D possibly corresponds to TRBD1 (6 bases). From germline, CDR1 is SQVTM and CDR2 ANQGSEA. The CDR3 is 14 amino acids. Trimming shortened V by 7 bases and J by 2 bases, and 15 bases separated the two germline ends.

The V call is TRBV20-1, the J call TRBJ2-7; 8 nucleotides align to TRBD2. The germline gives CDR1 DFQATT, CDR2 SNEGSKA (reference sequence). V dropped 0 bases and J dropped 0; count of bases not matched to a gene: 7. The CDR3 loop spans 16 amino acids. The CDR3 is CSARDSSGGPSYEQYF. CDR3 in DNA: TGCAGTGCTAGAGATAGCTCGGGGGGGCCCTCCTACGAGCAGTACTTC.

This clonotype was seen at least ten times. The chain links TRBV29-1 to TRBJ2-1; 12 bases are shared with TRBD2. The ends lost 6 bases at V and 8 bases at J; junction bases unmatched: 8. CDR1 is SQVTM, CDR2 ANQGSEA, per germline. There are 14 residues in the CDR3. The CDR3 here is CSVRGLAGSDEQFF. CDR3 bases: TGCAGCGTGCGAGGACTAGCGGGAAGCGATGAGCAGTTCTTC.

The V gene is TRBV20-1, the J gene TRBJ1-6, with D perhaps TRBD1 (5 bases). The CDR3 has 14 amino acids. V lost 4 bases to trimming and J lost 7 bases, with 14 bases between them. Germline V CDR1 and CDR2: DFQATT, SNEGSKA (reference sequence). The CDR3 loop reads CSAMAPAGNSPLHF. In DNA, the CDR3 is TGCAGTGCTATGGCTCCAGCAGGGAATTCACCCCTCCACTTT.

This clonotype was picked up a small number of times. This chain links TRBV5-1 with TRBJ1-2; TRBD1 is a possible D gene (5 bases). The CDR3 runs 17 residues. CDR1 is SGHRS, CDR2 YFSETQ, per germline. V was cut by 0 bases and J by 4 bases, with 19 bases left in between. CDR3 nucleotide sequence: TGCGCCAGCAGCTTGGTGACAAGGGGCGTAGAGAGCTATGGCTACACCTTC. Translation gives CASSLVTRGVESYGYTF. Supplemented by reference TRBV5-1 and TRBJ1-2, the full variable domain reads KAGVTQTPRYLIKTRGQQVTLSCSPISGHRSVSWYQQTPGQGLQFLFEYFSETQRNKGNFPGRFSGRQFSNSRSEMNVSTLELGDSALYLCASSLVTRGVESYGYTFGSGTRLTVV.